This T cell receptor beta chain was found in a study of T cell changes during pregnancy in multiple sclerosis. The V gene lost 7 bases and the J gene lost 0 bases, with 10 bases spanning the gap. This CDR3 has 13 residues. The V gene's germline CDR1 is SNHLY and CDR2 FYNNEI. Clones were sequenced by immunoSEQ multiplex PCR, and TCRdb holds only the in-frame ones, with some missing. The data show about 100,000 clones, 80% to 95% seen once. This specimen consisted of peripheral blood, obtained after pregnancy. This rearrangement joins TRBV2 to TRBJ2-7; D may be TRBD2 (5 bases). This receptor was obtained from a female donor with multiple sclerosis, enrolled in a pregnancy study. For the CDR3, the DNA is TGTGCCAGCAAGGGCACTAGCTCCTACGAGCAGTACTTC. It translates to CASKGTSSYEQYF.